Listed here are 2 T cell receptor beta chains from one sample, sequenced in a study of blood T cells in healthy people across ages. The authors ran a second PCR of roughly 6 to 12 cycles using a sample-barcoded 5' primer and a J-beta primer mix. TCRdb analysed the 5' RACE reads with MiXCR anew, one entry per CDR3 protein. Of roughly 2 million distinct CDR3 sequences listed, roughly 50% are singletons. Source material: blood. The receptor source for this set is a woman between 40 and 55 years old in good health.

A few counts support this clonotype. The chain has TRBV29-1 and TRBJ2-7; no reliable D call. CDR1 SQVTM and CDR2 ANQGSEA come from the germline V gene. Trimming took off 1 base at V and 2 bases at J, with 12 bases between the two ends. CDR3 size: 14 residues. CDR3: CSVEVPERPYEQYF. CDR3 DNA sequence: TGCAGCGTTGAAGTCCCGGAGCGCCCCTACGAGCAGTACTTC.

CDR3 nucleotides: TGCAGCTTTTGCAAAGGGCTAACAGGGGACCCCTACGAGCAGTACTTC. This gives the protein CSFCKGLTGDPYEQYF. The gene calls are TRBV29-1 and TRBJ2-7; 7 nucleotides line up with TRBD1. CDR1 is SQVTM and CDR2 is ANQGSEA in the germline V gene. The trim removed 8 bases at V and 2 bases at J, leaving 18 bases unmatched. The CDR3 totals 16 residues.